Below, 24 T cell receptor beta chains from the same sample are listed, as sequenced in a study of identical twins. TCRdb itself ran the 5' RACE reads through MiXCR, one entry per CDR3 protein. The sample consists of 450,000 or so distinct CDR3 sequences, around 15% of them appearing once. This sample was also put to use in a study of yellow fever vaccine responses in identical twins.

Input material: CD4+ T cells sorted from blood. The origin of the receptors is a woman under 30 in good health.

The sample holds a few counts of this clonotype. J is TRBJ1-1 and V is TRBV30; 10 bases are a match to TRBD1. The CDR3 contains 13 residues. Germline CDR1 is GTSNPN and CDR2 is SVGIG (reference sequence). Trimming removed 5 bases from V and 4 bases from J; junction bases left unmatched: 4. Here the CDR3 reads CAWDRGHGTEAFF. The CDR3 region has the DNA TGTGCCTGGGACAGGGGGCATGGCACTGAAGCTTTCTTT.

The gene calls are TRBV7-9 and TRBJ2-3; perhaps TRBD2 as D (5 bases). The CDR3 runs to 16 residues. Looked up from germline, CDR1 is SEHNR and CDR2 is FQNEAQ (reference sequence). V dropped 2 bases and J dropped 1 base, with 13 bases sitting between them. CDR3 protein: CASSLILSAGTDTQYF. The CDR3 DNA sequence: TGTGCCAGCAGCTTAATATTATCAGCGGGCACAGATACGCAGTATTTT.

This clonotype appeared many times. The chain carries TRBV12-3 or TRBV12-4 and TRBJ2-4; 12 bases fit TRBD1. The V gene end was trimmed by 7 bases and the J gene end by 0 bases; junction bases not matched to a gene: 10. The CDR3 is 18 residues long. CDR3 sequence reads: CASKWGTGGIGAKNIQYF. In nucleotides, the CDR3 is TGTGCCAGCAAGTGGGGGACAGGGGGCATCGGAGCCAAAAACATTCAGTACTTC.

DNA for the CDR3: TGTGCCAGCAGTCCAACGGGGGTGGAGGAGACCCAGTACTTC. Its protein is CASSPTGVEETQYF. The chain recombines TRBV5-6 with TRBJ2-5, with a tentative D call TRBD2 (6 bases). The germline CDR1 and CDR2 sequences are SGHDT and YYEEEE. Trimming stripped 5 bases from V and 5 bases from J, with 16 bases between. The CDR3 has 14 amino acids.

This clonotype was seen a handful of times. This chain links TRBV20-1 with TRBJ2-1; a weak D match, TRBD1 (6 bases). This CDR3 is built from 15 residues. Trimming stripped 5 bases from V and 4 bases from J, with 18 bases between. CDR1 and CDR2 (germline): DFQATT, SNEGSKA (reference sequence). The CDR3 sequence is CSAGLDLTGYNEQFF. The CDR3 nucleotides are TGCAGTGCTGGCCTTGACTTGACAGGTTACAATGAGCAGTTCTTC.

The J gene is TRBJ2-2, the V gene TRBV28; no definite D call. CDR3 length equals 12 residues. V lost 8 bases and J lost 8, with 12 bases in between. Per germline, CDR1 MDHEN and CDR2 SYDVKM. The CDR3 DNA is TGTGCCAGCTTCACTTTGGGTGGGGAGCTGTTTTTT. Encoded protein: CASFTLGGELFF.

V is TRBV12-3 or TRBV12-4 and J is TRBJ2-3, with 9 nucleotides matching TRBD1. CDR3 size: 14 residues. V was clipped by 3 bases and J by 6 bases; unmatched bases: 4. In nucleotides, the CDR3 is TGTGCCAGCAGTTTGGGACAGGGATACGATACGCAGTATTTT. Its protein product is CASSLGQGYDTQYF.

This clonotype showed up just a few times. The J gene is TRBJ1-1, the V gene TRBV6-6; TRBD1 aligns across 7 bases. V trimming: 8 bases; J trimming: 8 bases; junction bases outside the gene matches: 2. The CDR3 is 10 residues long. Germline CDR1 and CDR2: MNHNY and SVGAGI (reference sequence). This CDR3 is CASRDREAFF. CDR3 sequence (DNA): TGTGCCAGCCGGGACAGAGAAGCTTTCTTT.

The J gene is TRBJ2-7, the V gene TRBV7-2, with a possible D match to TRBD1 (5 bases). Germline V gives CDR1 SGHTA, CDR2 FQGNSA. The CDR3 totals 15 residues. The germline V and J ends were trimmed by 0 bases and 4 bases, with 13 bases remaining between them. This CDR3 reads CASSLAFSPGYEQYF. CDR3 nucleotide sequence: TGTGCCAGCAGCTTAGCGTTTAGTCCAGGGTACGAGCAGTACTTC.

This clonotype appeared a few times. The chain recombines TRBV12-3 or TRBV12-4 with TRBJ2-5; 10 bases line up with TRBD1. The CDR3 consists of 16 residues. Germline trimming cut 1 base from V and 5 bases from J; bases unmatched to any gene: 7. CDR3 residues: CASSLVGQGYRETQYF. CDR3 DNA: TGTGCCAGCAGTTTAGTGGGACAGGGGTATCGGGAGACCCAGTACTTC.

This clonotype was seen a handful of times. The chain carries TRBV6-5 and TRBJ2-7; either TRBD1 or TRBD2 may fit D (5 bases each). V lost 2 bases, J lost 3 bases, and 17 bases lay in between. Germline assignment: CDR1 MNHEY and CDR2 SVGAGI. The CDR3 is 16 residues long. CDR3 region: CASSYRSGQGDYEQYF. The CDR3 DNA sequence: TGTGCCAGCAGTTACCGATCGGGGCAGGGAGACTACGAGCAGTACTTC.

The V and J genes are TRBV4-2 and TRBJ2-5, with D perhaps matching TRBD2 (7 bases). The CDR3 loop spans 16 amino acids. CDR1 is LGHNA, CDR2 YNFKEQ, per germline. Trimming pared 0 bases from V and 7 bases from J, leaving 18 bases between. The CDR3 protein is CASSQDRGGGSPTQYF. As DNA, the CDR3 is TGTGCCAGCAGCCAAGATAGAGGGGGAGGGTCCCCGACCCAGTACTTC.

On this clonotype itself: At one of its ends the junction is not consistent with the germline gene, which may arise from a read error. The chain recombines TRBV20-1 with TRBJ2-5, with 12 bases lining up with TRBD2. Germline lookup yields CDR1 DFQATT and CDR2 SNEGSKA (reference sequence). CDR3 length: 17 amino acids. The CDR3 here is CCARDRLAGALGETQYF. CDR3 DNA sequence: TGCTGTGCTAGAGACCGACTAGCGGGAGCCCTTGGGGAGACCCAGTACTTC.

This clonotype was recorded at least ten times. The V call is TRBV12-3 or TRBV12-4, the J call TRBJ1-5; the match to TRBD1 covers 11 bases. V shed 1 base, J shed 3 bases, and the junction held 2 bases outside the gene matches. The CDR3 loop spans 16 amino acids. Here the CDR3 reads CASSLGTGGSNQPQHF. CDR3 sequence (DNA): TGTGCCAGCAGTTTAGGGACAGGGGGCTCCAATCAGCCCCAGCATTTT.

Only a few counts were recorded for this clonotype. V gene TRBV6-2 or TRBV6-3 combines with J gene TRBJ2-1; D is possibly TRBD2 (5 bases). CDR1 and CDR2 (germline): MNHEY, SVGEGT. The CDR3 loop spans 15 amino acids. Trimming removed 6 bases at V and 7 bases at J, with 19 bases between. CDR3: CASSPGKGYTNEQFF. The CDR3 nucleotides read TGTGCCAGCAGCCCCGGGAAAGGGTATACGAATGAGCAGTTCTTC.

This clonotype showed up just a few times. The chain recombines TRBV3-1 with TRBJ1-4; possibly TRBD1 for D (5 bases). Germline loops: CDR1 LGHDT, CDR2 YNNKEL (reference sequence). The CDR3 contains 21 residues. The V end lost 2 bases, the J end lost 7 bases, and 32 bases lay between the germline ends. The CDR3 coding sequence is TGTGCCAGCAGCCAACTTGTCGTGGGGCGACCGATTCACAGAGGAGGTGAAAAACTGTTTTTT. This encodes CASSQLVVGRPIHRGGEKLFF.

Only a few counts were recorded for this clonotype. The genes are TRBV12-3 or TRBV12-4 and TRBJ1-2; D gene uncertain. V gave up 6 bases and J gave up 4 bases, with 18 bases separating them. The CDR3 has 15 amino acids. This CDR3 is CASSPGSGPSYGYTF. The CDR3 coding sequence is TGTGCCAGCAGCCCCGGCAGCGGACCGTCCTATGGCTACACCTTC.

This clonotype came up a few times. The chain joins TRBV7-2 to TRBJ2-5; TRBD2 matches at 10 bases. The junction had 11 bases not matched to a gene; V was cut back by 2 bases and J by 8 bases. Germline CDR1 is SGHTA and CDR2 is FQGNSA. The CDR3 extends over 16 amino acids. CDR3 nucleotides: TGTGCCAGCAGCTTATCGACTAGCGGGTTTCATGGAACCCAGTACTTC. It specifies CASSLSTSGFHGTQYF.

This clonotype was picked up a small number of times. V and J are TRBV28 and TRBJ2-1; weak D call: TRBD2 (6 bases). The V end was cut by 6 bases, the J end by 2 bases, with 26 bases between. Germline V gene sequence: CDR1 MDHEN, CDR2 SYDVKM. The CDR3 contains 19 residues. CDR3 protein: CASSPPRGAGAATYNEQFF. The CDR3 DNA follows: TGTGCCAGCAGCCCACCCCGGGGAGCGGGCGCCGCCACCTACAATGAGCAGTTCTTC.

For the CDR3, the DNA is TGCAGTGCTACCATAAGCCGGGACTACACAGATACGCAGTATTTT. This gives the protein CSATISRDYTDTQYF. The chain links TRBV20-1 to TRBJ2-3, with 7 positions matching TRBD2. Trimming cost V 4 bases and J 2 bases; bases outside gene matches: 9. The CDR3 is 15 amino acids. Germline CDR1 reads DFQATT; CDR2 reads SNEGSKA (reference sequence).

This clonotype has more than one count but fewer than ten. The chain has TRBV5-1 and TRBJ1-2, with unresolved D. This CDR3 has 15 residues. V shed 4 bases and J shed 4 bases, with 17 bases lying between them. Germline values: CDR1 SGHRS, CDR2 YFSETQ. In nucleotides, the CDR3 is TGCGCCAGCAGCCCAAGGACGGAGACGGGCTATGGCTACACCTTC. It codes for CASSPRTETGYGYTF.

This clonotype was counted between two and nine times. This chain uses TRBV20-1 with TRBJ2-7; D is undetermined. Germline CDR1 and CDR2: DFQATT and SNEGSKA (reference sequence). This CDR3 is built from 15 residues. Trimming shortened V by 1 base and J by 5 bases, and 18 bases separated the two germline ends. DNA of the CDR3: TGCAGTGCTAGAGGCCTCCCTAGGATGCCAGACGAGCAGTACTTC. This gives the protein CSARGLPRMPDEQYF.

V usage is TRBV7-2 and J usage is TRBJ2-5; 7 positions match TRBD1. In germline, CDR1 is SGHTA, CDR2 FQGNSA. Trimming took 5 bases from V and 5 from J; bases not matched to a gene: 8. The CDR3 length is 14 residues. CDR3 in amino acids: CASSRQTGLETQYF. Here the CDR3 DNA reads TGTGCCAGCAGCCGACAGACAGGGTTGGAGACCCAGTACTTC.

The chain joins TRBV6-1 to TRBJ2-1; no clear D gene. CDR3 size: 14 residues. Germline loops: CDR1 MNHNS, CDR2 SASEGT. V shed 8 bases and J shed 7 bases, with 18 bases lying between them. CDR3 nucleotide sequence: TGTGCCAGCTACGCCCCTCAGACGGCTAATGAGCAGTTCTTC. This translates into CASYAPQTANEQFF.